The T cell receptor (beta chain) under discussion was sequenced for a study of T-cell reconstitution after alpha-beta-depleted transplantation in children. The V end lost 0 bases, the J end lost 5 bases, and 13 bases lay between the germline ends. The CDR3 consists of 15 residues. The germline gives CDR1 LNHNV, CDR2 YYDKDF (reference sequence). The TCRbeta library was prepared with unique molecular identifiers. TCRdb ran MiXCR on the PCR reads and lists one entry per CDR3 protein. Of 150,000 to 200,000 distinct CDR3 sequences listed, more than 9.5% are singletons. This clonotype appeared many times. The receptor was derived from a boy aged 2 to 10 with acute myeloid leukemia, due to receive a stem cell transplant. The chain carries TRBV15 and TRBJ2-5; D may be TRBD2 (5 bases). The specimen comprised PBMCs, sampled before TCRalphabeta/CD19-depleted stem cell transplant. Written as DNA, the CDR3 is TGTGCCACCAGCAGAGATCGGCCATCGGGGGAGACCCAGTACTTC. Protein product: CATSRDRPSGETQYF. The complete variable domain, with remaining parts taken from reference TRBV15 and TRBJ2-5, reads DAMVIQNPRYQVTQFGKPVTLSCSQTLNHNVMYWYQQKSSQAPKLLFHYYDKDFNNEADTPDNFQSRRPNTSFCFLDIRSPGLGDTAMYLCATSRDRPSGETQYFGPGTRLLVL.